The T cell receptor (beta chain) described here comes from a study of T cells in Graves' hyperthyroidism and ophthalmopathy. Using RNA transcripts as the source, TCR beta CDR3 regions were amplified. HTBI primers drove first-round RT-PCR of the TCR CDR3. TCRdb reanalysed the multiplex PCR reads using MiXCR and keeps one entry per CDR3 protein. The table includes tens of thousands of distinct CDR3 sequences, around 50% detected once. Hyperthyroidism was newly diagnosed in patients aged 18 to 65 (duration under 2 months). Patients were excluded for uncontrolled infection, other autoimmune disease, pregnancy or lactation. Orbital computed tomography, thyroid ultrasound, serum thyroxine and TRAb, and clinical symptoms together informed the diagnoses. Study-wide points: Most thyroid clonotypes expanded above 0.001 appeared in blood too.

About this clonotype: Its cognate antigen is unknown.

Input material: blood. The source is a woman between 50 and 59 years old with Graves' hyperthyroidism that later progressed to Graves' ophthalmopathy.

CDR3 sequence reads: CAIEQGSDNEQFF. The DNA for the CDR3 is TGTGCCATCGAACAAGGATCCGACAATGAGCAGTTCTTC. The chain couples TRBV10-3 to TRBJ2-1, with no clear D. Germline CDR1 reads ENHRY; CDR2 reads SYGVKD. The CDR3 is 13 residues long. V lost 8 bases, J lost 5 bases, and 13 bases lay in between.